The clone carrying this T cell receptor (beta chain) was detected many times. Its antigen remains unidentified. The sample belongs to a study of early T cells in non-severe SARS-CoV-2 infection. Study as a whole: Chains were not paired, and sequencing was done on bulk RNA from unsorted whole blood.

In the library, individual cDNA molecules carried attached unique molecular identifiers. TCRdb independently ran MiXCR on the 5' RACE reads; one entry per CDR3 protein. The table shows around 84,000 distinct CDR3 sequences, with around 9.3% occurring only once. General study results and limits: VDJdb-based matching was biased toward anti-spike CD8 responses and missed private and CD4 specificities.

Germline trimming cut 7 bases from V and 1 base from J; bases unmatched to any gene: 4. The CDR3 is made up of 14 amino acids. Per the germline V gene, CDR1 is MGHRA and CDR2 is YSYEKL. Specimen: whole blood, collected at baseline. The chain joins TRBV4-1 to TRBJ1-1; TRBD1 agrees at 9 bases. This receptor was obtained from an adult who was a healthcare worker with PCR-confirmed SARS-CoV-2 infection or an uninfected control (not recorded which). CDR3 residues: CASKPGQGNTEAFF. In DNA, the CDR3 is TGCGCCAGCAAGCCGGGACAGGGGAACACTGAAGCTTTCTTT.